Following are 10 T cell receptor beta chains from one sample sequenced in a study of response to subunit inactivated influenza vaccine. TCRdb recomputed calls from the RT-PCR reads with MiXCR, one row per CDR3 protein. The sample carries 500,000 to 750,000 distinct CDR3 sequences, 12% to 15% recorded once. Sequencing was performed on PBMCs from blood, taken 11 to 12 days after vaccination. The receptors originated from a man aged 45-60 years who received an inactivated influenza vaccine.

The rearrangement links TRBV3-1 to TRBJ2-5, with a tentative D call TRBD2 (6 bases). CDR1 is LGHDT and CDR2 is YNNKEL in the germline V gene (reference sequence). Trimming cost V 1 base and J 1 base, with 10 bases left between them. This CDR3 region has 15 residues. CDR3 nucleotide sequence: TGTGCCAGCAGCCAAGTACGGGGGTTCCAAGAGACCCAGTACTTC. It yields the protein CASSQVRGFQETQYF.

This clonotype was seen many times. The rearrangement uses TRBV5-1 and TRBJ2-3, with TRBD2 identical over 12 bases. V lost 0 bases, J lost 4 bases, and 3 bases stayed unmatched. This CDR3 is 16 amino acids long. Per the germline V gene, CDR1 is SGHRS and CDR2 is YFSETQ. CDR3: CASSLGLAGAADTQYF. The DNA for the CDR3 is TGCGCCAGCAGCTTGGGACTAGCGGGAGCGGCAGATACGCAGTATTTT.

The chain links TRBV6-2 or TRBV6-3 to TRBJ2-7; no firm D call. The CDR3 is 11 amino acids. Germline V gene lookup returns CDR1 MNHEY and CDR2 SVGEGT. The V gene lost 6 bases and the J gene lost 5 bases, with 8 bases spanning the gap. The CDR3 sequence: CASRAPHEQYF. In DNA, the CDR3 is TGTGCCAGCAGAGCCCCCCACGAGCAGTACTTC.

V usage is TRBV9 and J usage is TRBJ2-2; D is possibly TRBD2 (6 bases). Germline CDR1 is SGDLS and CDR2 is YYNGEE. The V and J ends lost 0 bases and 1 base respectively, with 10 bases between them. CDR3 length: 16 amino acids. The CDR3 loop is CASSVDGSENTGELFF. The CDR3 DNA reads as TGTGCCAGCAGCGTAGACGGGAGTGAGAACACCGGGGAGCTGTTTTTT.

The chain has TRBV4-1 and TRBJ2-7, with D possibly being TRBD2 (6 bases). Germline V gives CDR1 MGHRA, CDR2 YSYEKL. V dropped 4 bases and J dropped 4 bases, with 20 bases sitting between them. CDR3 size: 16 residues. The CDR3 spells CASSPLPLLALYEQYF. The CDR3 coding sequence is TGCGCCAGCAGCCCCTTACCACTACTAGCTTTGTACGAGCAGTACTTC.

This clonotype has just a few counts. The chain carries TRBV12-3 or TRBV12-4 and TRBJ1-2, with TRBD1 identical over 8 bases. The CDR3 spans 15 residues. J lost 0 bases, V lost 7 bases, and 7 bases had no gene match. CDR3 bases: TGTGCCAGCACCCCCGGACAGGGTACTAACTATGGCTACACCTTC. As protein: CASTPGQGTNYGYTF.

The gene calls are TRBV5-1 and TRBJ2-2, with 7 bases lining up with TRBD1. The CDR3 runs 14 residues. V lost 5 bases, J lost 10 bases, and 11 bases stayed unmatched. Germline V gene data show CDR1 as SGHRS and CDR2 as YFSETQ. CDR3 residues: CASRTTGFSKELFF. In nucleotides, the CDR3 is TGCGCCAGCAGAACGACAGGGTTTAGTAAGGAGCTGTTTTTT.

This clonotype was found a few times. The genes are TRBV20-1 and TRBJ2-5; 10 nucleotides agree with TRBD2. Germline V CDR1 and CDR2: DFQATT, SNEGSKA (reference sequence). The CDR3 consists of 14 residues. After removal of 3 bases from V and 5 bases from J, the junction contained 6 bases not matched to a gene. The CDR3 here is CSARASGRMETQYF. CDR3 bases: TGCAGTGCTAGGGCTAGCGGGAGAATGGAGACCCAGTACTTC.

This clonotype was detected ten times or more. The rearrangement joins TRBV4-2 to TRBJ1-3, with D unresolved. The CDR3 loop spans 16 amino acids. Germline loops: CDR1 LGHNA, CDR2 YNFKEQ. V lost 0 bases and J 0 bases, leaving 9 bases between the germline ends. The CDR3: CASSQEAIHSGNTIYF. Here the CDR3 DNA reads TGTGCCAGCAGCCAAGAGGCGATTCACTCTGGAAACACCATATATTTT.

The chain recombines TRBV11-2 with TRBJ2-2; tentatively, D is TRBD1 (6 bases). Germline V lookup: CDR1 SGHAT, CDR2 FQNNGV. The CDR3 consists of 15 residues. V was pared by 7 bases and J by 2 bases, with 14 bases between. The CDR3 is CASTGVGANTGELFF. In DNA, the CDR3 is TGTGCCAGCACCGGTGTGGGGGCCAACACCGGGGAGCTGTTTTTT.